These 6 T cell receptor beta chains were sequenced from one sample in a study of patients and donors after allogeneic stem cell transplantation. Via MiXCR, TCRdb re-called the RT-PCR reads, giving one row per CDR3 protein. The data show hundreds of thousands of distinct CDR3 sequences, with roughly 16% seen just once and 7% to 7.5% held by the top ten. The sequenced sample consisted of blood, either unsorted or a sorted T cell fraction (not recorded which). The origin of the receptors is a human donor who was either an allogeneic HSCT recipient or a stem cell or donor lymphocyte infusion donor (not recorded which). It is not recorded whose cells these are; they may come from a transplant donor.

This clonotype was counted a few times. The V and J genes are TRBV6-5 and TRBJ2-1; D unclear. This CDR3 region has 15 residues. V was trimmed by 0 bases and J by 3 bases, leaving 9 bases between them. Germline CDR1 reads MNHEY; CDR2 reads SVGAGI. The chain's CDR3 is CASSYSPDRYNEQFF. DNA of the CDR3: TGTGCCAGCAGTTACTCCCCGGACCGCTACAATGAGCAGTTCTTC.

This clonotype was picked up one time. The chain carries TRBV7-9 and TRBJ2-7; no firm D call. This CDR3 contains 15 residues. CDR1 and CDR2 (germline): SEHNR, FQNEAQ (reference sequence). The V end was cut by 4 bases, the J end by 3 bases, with 16 bases between. The CDR3 spells CASSSSSGSYYEQYF. The CDR3 DNA is TGTGCCAGCAGCTCTTCTTCCGGGTCCTACTACGAGCAGTACTTC.

The rearrangement uses TRBV4-1 and TRBJ1-2; D might be TRBD1 (5 bases). The CDR3 covers 15 residues. Germline values: CDR1 MGHRA, CDR2 YSYEKL. The V end was cut by 4 bases, the J end by 4 bases, with 16 bases between. For the CDR3, the DNA is TGCGCCAGCAGCCTCCTTGAGGGGTCTAGCTATGGCTACACCTTC. Protein: CASSLLEGSSYGYTF.

This clonotype has more than one count but fewer than ten. The gene calls are TRBV30 and TRBJ2-1; 8 bases are shared with TRBD2. V was clipped by 8 bases and J by 4 bases; unmatched bases: 4. CDR3 size: 12 residues. From germline, CDR1 is GTSNPN and CDR2 SVGIG (reference sequence). CDR3: CAAGGLYNEQFF. The CDR3 region has the DNA TGTGCCGCGGGGGGACTTTACAATGAGCAGTTCTTC.

This clonotype was recorded at least ten times. This chain joins TRBV5-1 and TRBJ2-1; D is possibly TRBD2 (5 bases). V lost 4 bases to trimming and J lost 2 bases, with 13 bases between them. The CDR3 sequence is 15 residues long. CDR1 and CDR2 from the germline V gene are SGHRS and YFSETQ. The CDR3 is CASSPDYNPYNEQFF. In DNA form, the CDR3 reads TGCGCCAGCAGCCCAGACTACAACCCCTACAATGAGCAGTTCTTC.

The chain employs TRBV20-1 and TRBJ1-1, with D perhaps matching TRBD1 (5 bases). V was clipped by 2 bases and J by 3 bases, with 16 bases between them. Germline lookup yields CDR1 DFQATT and CDR2 SNEGSKA (reference sequence). The CDR3 loop spans 15 amino acids. CDR3 sequence: CSARLRTLLYTEAFF. The CDR3 DNA follows: TGCAGTGCTAGATTGAGGACATTACTTTACACTGAAGCTTTCTTT.